This TCR beta chain derives from a study of beta chain features in type 1 diabetes (dated by TCRdb to 2017 to 2018). Study-wide context: Mean age, gender distribution, total cell number and subset yield did not differ between patients and healthy donors. A total of roughly 100 million sorted cells were examined across all samples, and a strong correlation was observed between cell number per subset and RNA yield. The study compared TCRB repertoires of sorted circulating CD4+ T cell subsets between recently diagnosed type 1 diabetes patients and matched healthy donors. Regulatory and stem cell-like memory subsets were isolated from only 8 patients and about 8 healthy donors, whereas naive and central memory subsets came from all 30 or so donors.

The germline V and J ends show losses of 1 base and 7 bases respectively, and no gene match explains 8 bases of the junction. The CDR3, from cysteine to phenylalanine, totals 16 residues. Kept here is only the CDR3 DNA, which spans 48 bases and is read in frame from base 1. According to the germline V gene, CDR1 reads SGHRS and CDR2 reads YFSETQ. The entire amount of isolated RNA was reverse transcribed using the High Capacity cDNA Reverse Transcription Kit, so the sequenced TCRB transcripts were expressed ones. Naive, central memory and regulatory T cell samples underwent deep immunoSEQ sequencing, averaging roughly 3.3 million total reads per sample. After sorted cells were lysed in RLT buffer, RNA was extracted with DNase-treated RNeasy Micro or Mini kits, with the choice depending on cell number. Each cell subset was processed on its own to prevent cross-contamination, while patient and healthy donor samples were processed together. Using the immunoSEQ multiplex PCR, TCRB sequences were amplified from cDNA into 87-bp fragments spanning the CDR3 region. Sequencing of the amplicons was done on the Illumina HiSeq platform. As for the authors' bioinformatics: PCR bias was corrected computationally using synthetic template baselines, and reads within Hamming distance 2 were collapsed, with unmergeable singletons discarded. Reads were aligned to IMGT to assign V, D and J genes, CDR3 length, and insertions or deletions at six rearrangement sites. Within each subset, clonotype counts were normalized to the number of sorted cells before true diversity and Gini coefficients were calculated with the tcR R package. Repertoire sharing was quantified using the overlap coefficient calculated on TCRB nucleotide sequences. As a proxy for the pre-selection repertoire, out-of-frame TCRB sequences from naive cells were analyzed. TCRdb stores this immuneACCESS table with in-frame sequences only. Part of the clones is absent; in the studies checked, under half of the shortfall reflects unresolved V genes, and no reason is known for the rest. The V and J calls and clone size are taken from that table; D and trimming were inferred from the DNA. For this sample there are 250,000 to 350,000 clones; 14% appear just once. Roughly 0.018% of the sample belongs to the ten largest clones.

This clone was counted between two and nine times. No cognate antigen has been identified for it. No clone much larger than this one lies a single base away; base qualities are absent. The research as a whole found: Because small numbers of individuals were included in the HLA sub-analyses, any influence of HLA type on TCRB rearrangement was left unresolved. At VDJ recombination sites, type 1 diabetes patients had fewer insertions and more deleted nucleotides, which implies abnormalities in thymic rearrangement. The naive, central memory and regulatory TCRB repertoires appeared to resemble one another more closely among patients than among healthy donors. Because cDNA was sequenced instead of genomic DNA, activated cells with high expression could be over-represented, although the groups did not differ in activation or CD3 levels. Shorter templates might have been favored by PCR, but patient and control samples were amplified and corrected together, so both groups would have been affected equally by any skew. In all four CD4+ subsets, TCRB CDR3 length was moderately but significantly shorter in type 1 diabetes patients.

Each donor gave one peripheral blood draw, averaging about 100 mL, which was collected into heparinised tubes. A BD FACSAria II and a panel including CD45RO, CCR7, CD25, CD127, CD95 and CD27 were used to sort naive, central memory, regulatory and stem cell-like memory CD4+ T cells. Purity was above 95% for every sorted population. Right away, PBMCs were isolated by Lymphoprep density gradient centrifugation and were stained directly, with no culture step. So that batch effects would be minimized, each experiment stained and sorted samples in pairs, pairing one healthy donor with one patient. The sequencing input was naive CD4+ T cells from blood. In light of the paper, this sample's cell subset or site label describes: true naive CD4+ T cells. The sequence joins TRBV5-1 to TRBJ1-4, and TRBD1 matches 9 of the central bases. This receptor was identified in a man aged 30 to 39 with type 1 diabetes. DNA sequence: TGCGCCAGCAGCTTGTTAGGACAGGGGATTTTTGAAAAACTGTTTTTT. The translation is CASSLLGQGIFEKLFF.